This TCR beta chain was profiled in a study of long-term antiretroviral therapy in people with HIV. Treated in the United States were all of the participants with HIV. At survey level, the immunoSEQ assay was run in its v3.0 version. The repertoire was sequenced with immunoSEQ multiplex PCR; TCRdb's copy has only in-frame clones and lacks some. The sample carries tens of thousands of clones, approximately 85% recorded once. The germline V gene encodes CDR1 SGHKS and CDR2 YYEKEE (reference sequence). The V end lost 3 bases, the J end lost 3 bases, and 9 bases lay between the germline ends. The CDR3 is made up of 13 amino acids.

This material consisted of unsorted PBMCs, taken 0.8 years before starting antiretroviral therapy. The rearrangement uses TRBV5-5 and TRBJ1-1, with D unclear. The receptor comes from a man younger than 35 with HIV. The CDR3 coding sequence is TGTGCCAGCAGCTCCTCCGGGGACACTGAAGCTTTCTTT. Translating gives CASSSSGDTEAFF. Full variable domain (outside the CDR3, taken from reference TRBV5-5 and TRBJ1-1): DAGVTQSPTHLIKTRGQQVTLRCSPISGHKSVSWYQQVLGQGPQFIFQYYEKEERGRGNFPDRFSARQFPNYSSELNVNALLLGDSALYLCASSSSGDTEAFFGQGTRLTVV.